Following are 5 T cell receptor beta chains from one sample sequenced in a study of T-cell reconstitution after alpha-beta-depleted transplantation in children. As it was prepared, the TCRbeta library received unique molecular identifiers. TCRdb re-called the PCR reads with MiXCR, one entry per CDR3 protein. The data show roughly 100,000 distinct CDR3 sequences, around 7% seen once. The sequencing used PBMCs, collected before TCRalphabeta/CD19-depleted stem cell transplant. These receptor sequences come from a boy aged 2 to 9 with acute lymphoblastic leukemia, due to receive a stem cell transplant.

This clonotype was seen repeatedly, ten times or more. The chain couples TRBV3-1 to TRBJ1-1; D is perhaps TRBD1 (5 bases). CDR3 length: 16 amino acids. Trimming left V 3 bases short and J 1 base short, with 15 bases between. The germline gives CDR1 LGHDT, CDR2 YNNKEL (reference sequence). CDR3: CASSQRLPGPNTEAFF. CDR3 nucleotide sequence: TGTGCCAGCAGCCAGCGCCTCCCGGGACCGAACACTGAAGCTTTCTTT.

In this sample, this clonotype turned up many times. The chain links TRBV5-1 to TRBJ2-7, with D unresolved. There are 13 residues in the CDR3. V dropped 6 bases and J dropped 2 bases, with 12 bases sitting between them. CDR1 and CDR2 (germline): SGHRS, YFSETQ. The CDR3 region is CASKQGITYEQYF. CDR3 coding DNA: TGCGCCAGCAAACAAGGGATTACCTACGAGCAGTACTTC.

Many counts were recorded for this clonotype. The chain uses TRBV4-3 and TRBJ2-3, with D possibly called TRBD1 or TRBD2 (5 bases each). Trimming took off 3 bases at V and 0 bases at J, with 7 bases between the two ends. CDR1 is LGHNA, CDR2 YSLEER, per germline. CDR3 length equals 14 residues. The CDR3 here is CASSQGVSTDTQYF. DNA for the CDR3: TGCGCCAGCAGCCAGGGGGTAAGCACAGATACGCAGTATTTT.

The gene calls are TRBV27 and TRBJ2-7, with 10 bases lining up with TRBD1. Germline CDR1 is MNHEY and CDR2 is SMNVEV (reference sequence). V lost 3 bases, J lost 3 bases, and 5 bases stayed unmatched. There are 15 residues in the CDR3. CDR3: CASSFAGTGDYEQYF. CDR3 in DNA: TGTGCCAGCAGTTTCGCCGGGACAGGGGACTACGAGCAGTACTTC.

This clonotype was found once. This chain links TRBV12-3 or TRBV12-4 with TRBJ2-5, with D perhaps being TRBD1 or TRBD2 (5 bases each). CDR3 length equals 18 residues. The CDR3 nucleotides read TGTACCTTCAGTTTTTTTTTTGGGCACCGGGACCTTCAAGAGACCCAGTACTTC. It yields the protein CTFSFFFGHRDLQETQYF.